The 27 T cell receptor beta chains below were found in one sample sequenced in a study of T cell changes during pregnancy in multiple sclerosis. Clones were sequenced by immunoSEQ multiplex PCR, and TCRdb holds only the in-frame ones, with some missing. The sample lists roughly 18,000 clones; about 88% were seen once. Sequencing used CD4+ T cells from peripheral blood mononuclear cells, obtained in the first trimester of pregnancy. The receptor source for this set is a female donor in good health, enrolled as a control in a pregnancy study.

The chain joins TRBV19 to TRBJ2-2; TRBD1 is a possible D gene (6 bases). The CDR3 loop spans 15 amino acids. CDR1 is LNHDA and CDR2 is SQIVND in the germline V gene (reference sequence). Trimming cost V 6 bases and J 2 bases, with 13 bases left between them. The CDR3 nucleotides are TGTGCCAGTAGCCGCACAGGGCCCAACACCGGGGAGCTGTTTTTT. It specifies CASSRTGPNTGELFF.

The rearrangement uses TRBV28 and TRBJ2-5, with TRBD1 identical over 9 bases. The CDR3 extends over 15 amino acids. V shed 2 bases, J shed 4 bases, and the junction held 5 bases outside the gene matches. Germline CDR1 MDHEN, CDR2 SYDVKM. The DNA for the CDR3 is TGTGCCAGCAGTTTACCGCTACAGGGGGCAGAGACCCAGTACTTC. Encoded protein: CASSLPLQGAETQYF.

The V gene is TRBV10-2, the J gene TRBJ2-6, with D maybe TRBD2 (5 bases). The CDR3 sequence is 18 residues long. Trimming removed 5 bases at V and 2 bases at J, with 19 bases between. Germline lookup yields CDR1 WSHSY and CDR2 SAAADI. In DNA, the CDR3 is TGCGCCAGCAGTACCCGGGATCCTCATCGGACTGGGGCCAACGTCCTGACTTTC. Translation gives CASSTRDPHRTGANVLTF.

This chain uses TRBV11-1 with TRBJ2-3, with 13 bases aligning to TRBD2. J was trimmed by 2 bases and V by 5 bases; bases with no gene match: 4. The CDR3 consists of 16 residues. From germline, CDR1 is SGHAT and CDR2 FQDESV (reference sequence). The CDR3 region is CASSLGLAGYTDTQYF. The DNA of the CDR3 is TGTGCCAGCAGCCTGGGACTAGCGGGGTACACAGATACGCAGTATTTT.

CDR3: CASSTPGGGGQETQYF. CDR3 nucleotide sequence: TGCGCCAGCAGCACGCCCGGGGGGGGAGGGCAAGAGACCCAGTACTTC. The V call is TRBV5-1, the J call TRBJ2-5; 8 bases line up with TRBD2. The CDR3 totals 16 residues. Germline CDR1 is SGHRS and CDR2 is YFSETQ. J gave up 2 bases and V 4 bases, and 10 bases lay outside the gene matches.

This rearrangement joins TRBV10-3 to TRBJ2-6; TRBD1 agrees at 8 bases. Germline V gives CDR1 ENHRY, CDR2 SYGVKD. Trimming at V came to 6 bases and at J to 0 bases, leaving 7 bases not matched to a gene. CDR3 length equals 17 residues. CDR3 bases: TGTGCCATCAGCGCGACAGGGGCGAGCTCTGGGGCCAACGTCCTGACTTTC. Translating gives CAISATGASSGANVLTF.

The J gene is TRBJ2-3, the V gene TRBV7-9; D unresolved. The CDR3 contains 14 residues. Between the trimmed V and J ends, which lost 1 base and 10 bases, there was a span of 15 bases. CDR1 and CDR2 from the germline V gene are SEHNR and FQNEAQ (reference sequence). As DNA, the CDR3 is TGTGCCAGCAGCTTAGAAGCACCCGATACGGCGCAGTATTTT. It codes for CASSLEAPDTAQYF.

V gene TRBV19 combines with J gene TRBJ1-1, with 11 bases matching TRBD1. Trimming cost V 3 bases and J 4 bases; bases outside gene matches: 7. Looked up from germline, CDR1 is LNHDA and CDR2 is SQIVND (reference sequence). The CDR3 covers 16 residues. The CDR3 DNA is TGTGCCAGTAGTATCGGTTGGGACAGGGGGACCACTGAAGCTTTCTTT. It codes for CASSIGWDRGTTEAFF.

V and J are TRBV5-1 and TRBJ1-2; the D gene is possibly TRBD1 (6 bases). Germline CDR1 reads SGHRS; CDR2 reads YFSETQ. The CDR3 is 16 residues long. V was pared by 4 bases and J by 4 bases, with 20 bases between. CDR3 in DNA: TGCGCCAGCAGCGCGTCGGGGGGCCATCTCTTCTATGGCTACACCTTC. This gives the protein CASSASGGHLFYGYTF.

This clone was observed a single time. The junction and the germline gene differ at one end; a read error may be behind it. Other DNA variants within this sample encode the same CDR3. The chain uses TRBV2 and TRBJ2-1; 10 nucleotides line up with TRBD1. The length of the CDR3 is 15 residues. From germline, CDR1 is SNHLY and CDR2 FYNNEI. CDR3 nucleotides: TGTGCCAGCAGTACGAGCGGGACAGGGGCTAATGAGCAATTCTTC. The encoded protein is CASSTSGTGANEQFF. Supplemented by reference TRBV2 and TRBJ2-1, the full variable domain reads EPEVTQTPSHQVTQMGQEVILRCVPISNHLYFYWYRQILGQKVEFLVSFYNNEISEKSEIFDDQFSVERPDGSNFTLKIRSTKLEDSAMYFCASSTSGTGANEQFFGPGTRLTVL.

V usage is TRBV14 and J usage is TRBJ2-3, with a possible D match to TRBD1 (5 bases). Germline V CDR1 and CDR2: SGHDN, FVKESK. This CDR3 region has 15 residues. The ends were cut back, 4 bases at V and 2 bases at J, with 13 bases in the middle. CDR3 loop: CASSPMGRATDTQYF. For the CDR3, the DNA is TGTGCCAGCAGCCCAATGGGCAGGGCCACAGATACGCAGTATTTT.

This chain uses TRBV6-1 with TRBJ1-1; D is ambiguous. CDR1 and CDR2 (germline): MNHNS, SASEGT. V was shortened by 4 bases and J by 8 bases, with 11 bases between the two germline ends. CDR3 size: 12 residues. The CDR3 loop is CASSVISREAFF. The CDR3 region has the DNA TGTGCCAGCAGTGTAATAAGCAGGGAAGCTTTCTTT.

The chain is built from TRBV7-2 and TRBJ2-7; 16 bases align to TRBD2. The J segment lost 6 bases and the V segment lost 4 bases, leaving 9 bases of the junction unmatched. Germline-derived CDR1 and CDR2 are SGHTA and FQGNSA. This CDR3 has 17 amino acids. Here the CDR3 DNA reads TGTGCCAGCAGCTATGGGACTAGCGGGGGGGTGCAAAGCGAGCAGTACTTC. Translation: CASSYGTSGGVQSEQYF.

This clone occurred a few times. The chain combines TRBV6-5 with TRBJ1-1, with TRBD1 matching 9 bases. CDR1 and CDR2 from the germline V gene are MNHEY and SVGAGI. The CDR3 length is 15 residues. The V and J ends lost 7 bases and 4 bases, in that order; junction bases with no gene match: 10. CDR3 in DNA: TGTGCCAGCACACCGGGACAGGGAATCCCCACTGAAGCTTTCTTT. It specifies CASTPGQGIPTEAFF.

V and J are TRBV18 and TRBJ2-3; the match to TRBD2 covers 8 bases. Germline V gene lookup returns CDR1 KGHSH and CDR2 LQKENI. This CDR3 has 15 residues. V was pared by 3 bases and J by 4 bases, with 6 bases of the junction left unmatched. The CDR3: CASSPTSVVPDTQYF. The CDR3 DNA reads TGTGCCAGCTCACCGACTAGCGTGGTCCCAGATACGCAGTATTTT.

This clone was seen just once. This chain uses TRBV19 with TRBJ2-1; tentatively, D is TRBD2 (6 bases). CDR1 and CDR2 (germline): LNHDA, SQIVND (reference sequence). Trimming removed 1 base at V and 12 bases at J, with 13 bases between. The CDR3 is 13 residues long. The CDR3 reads CASSIVWGTGQFF. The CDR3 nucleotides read TGTGCCAGTAGTATAGTTTGGGGGACTGGGCAGTTCTTC.

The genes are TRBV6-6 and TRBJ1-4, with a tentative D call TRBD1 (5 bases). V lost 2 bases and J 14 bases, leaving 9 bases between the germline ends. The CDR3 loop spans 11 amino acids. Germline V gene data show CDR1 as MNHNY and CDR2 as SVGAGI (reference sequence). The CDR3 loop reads CASSYGGDLFF. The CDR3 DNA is TGTGCCAGCAGTTACGGGGGGGACCTGTTTTTT.

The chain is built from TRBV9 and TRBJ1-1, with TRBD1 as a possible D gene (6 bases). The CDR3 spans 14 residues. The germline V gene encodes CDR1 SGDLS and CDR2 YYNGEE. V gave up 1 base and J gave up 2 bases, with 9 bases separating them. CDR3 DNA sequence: TGTGCCAGCAGCGTAACAGGGCTCAACACTGAAGCTTTCTTT. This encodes CASSVTGLNTEAFF.

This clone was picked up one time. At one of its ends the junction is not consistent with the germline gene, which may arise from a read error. The CDR3 region has the DNA TGCGCCAGCAGCCAAGTTGCCGGACAGGCTAACGAAAAACTGTTTTTT. Protein: CASSQVAGQANEKLFF. The chain joins TRBV4-3 to TRBJ1-4; TRBD1 aligns across 7 bases. Germline CDR1 is LGHNA and CDR2 is YSLEER. The CDR3 extends over 16 amino acids.

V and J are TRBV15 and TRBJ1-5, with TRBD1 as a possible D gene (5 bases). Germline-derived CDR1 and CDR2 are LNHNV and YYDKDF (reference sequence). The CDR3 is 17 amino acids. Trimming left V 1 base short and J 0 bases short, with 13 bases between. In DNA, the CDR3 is TGTGCCACCAGCAGAGTAATAGGACAAACTAGCAATCAGCCCCAGCATTTT. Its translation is CATSRVIGQTSNQPQHF.

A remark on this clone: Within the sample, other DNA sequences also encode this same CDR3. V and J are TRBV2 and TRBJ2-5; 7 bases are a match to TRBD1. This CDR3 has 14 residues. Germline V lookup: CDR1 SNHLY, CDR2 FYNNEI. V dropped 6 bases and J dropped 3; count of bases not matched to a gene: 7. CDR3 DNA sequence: TGTGCCAGCAGAAGGGACAGACTAAAAGAGACCCAGTACTTC. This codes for CASRRDRLKETQYF. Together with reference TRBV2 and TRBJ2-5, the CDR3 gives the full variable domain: EPEVTQTPSHQVTQMGQEVILRCVPISNHLYFYWYRQILGQKVEFLVSFYNNEISEKSEIFDDQFSVERPDGSNFTLKIRSTKLEDSAMYFCASRRDRLKETQYFGPGTRLLVL.

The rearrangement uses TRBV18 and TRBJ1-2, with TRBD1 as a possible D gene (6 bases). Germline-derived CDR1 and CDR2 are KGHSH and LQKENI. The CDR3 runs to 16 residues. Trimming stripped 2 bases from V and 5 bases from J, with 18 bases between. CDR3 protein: CASSPTTGPGGYGYTF. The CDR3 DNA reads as TGTGCCAGCTCACCAACGACAGGCCCTGGGGGATATGGCTACACCTTC.

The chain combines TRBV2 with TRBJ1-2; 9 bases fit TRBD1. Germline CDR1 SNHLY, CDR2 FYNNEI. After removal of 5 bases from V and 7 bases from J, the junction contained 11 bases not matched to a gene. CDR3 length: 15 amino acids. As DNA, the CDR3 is TGTGCCAGCAGTAGCACTCCGGGACAGGGAAGTGGCTACACCTTC. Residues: CASSSTPGQGSGYTF.

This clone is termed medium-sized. Here the CDR3 reads CAISESGRNTEAFF. In DNA form, the CDR3 reads TGTGCCATCAGTGAGTCCGGGAGGAACACTGAAGCTTTCTTT. This chain uses TRBV10-3 with TRBJ1-1; D ambiguous. Per germline, CDR1 ENHRY and CDR2 SYGVKD. The CDR3 length is 14 residues. Trimming removed 0 bases at V and 1 base at J, with 6 bases between.

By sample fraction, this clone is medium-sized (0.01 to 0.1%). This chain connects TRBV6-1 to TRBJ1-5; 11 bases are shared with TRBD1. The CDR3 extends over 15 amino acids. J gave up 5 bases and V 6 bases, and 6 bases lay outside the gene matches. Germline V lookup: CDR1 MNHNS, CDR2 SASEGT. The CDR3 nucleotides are TGTGCCAGCAGCTGGACAGGGGGCATGGATCAGCCCCAGCATTTT. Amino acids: CASSWTGGMDQPQHF.

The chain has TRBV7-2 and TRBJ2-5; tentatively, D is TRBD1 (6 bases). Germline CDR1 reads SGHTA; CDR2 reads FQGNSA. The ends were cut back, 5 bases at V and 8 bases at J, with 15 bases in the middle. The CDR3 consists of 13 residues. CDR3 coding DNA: TGTGCCAGCAGCCCAAGAGGACAGACCACCCAGTACTTC. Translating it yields CASSPRGQTTQYF.

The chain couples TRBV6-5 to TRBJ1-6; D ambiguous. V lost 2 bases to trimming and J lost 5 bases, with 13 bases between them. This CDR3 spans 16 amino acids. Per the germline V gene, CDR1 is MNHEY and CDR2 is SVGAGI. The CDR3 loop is CASSYRGVPHNSPLHF. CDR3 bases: TGTGCCAGCAGTTACCGCGGGGTTCCCCATAATTCACCCCTCCACTTT.